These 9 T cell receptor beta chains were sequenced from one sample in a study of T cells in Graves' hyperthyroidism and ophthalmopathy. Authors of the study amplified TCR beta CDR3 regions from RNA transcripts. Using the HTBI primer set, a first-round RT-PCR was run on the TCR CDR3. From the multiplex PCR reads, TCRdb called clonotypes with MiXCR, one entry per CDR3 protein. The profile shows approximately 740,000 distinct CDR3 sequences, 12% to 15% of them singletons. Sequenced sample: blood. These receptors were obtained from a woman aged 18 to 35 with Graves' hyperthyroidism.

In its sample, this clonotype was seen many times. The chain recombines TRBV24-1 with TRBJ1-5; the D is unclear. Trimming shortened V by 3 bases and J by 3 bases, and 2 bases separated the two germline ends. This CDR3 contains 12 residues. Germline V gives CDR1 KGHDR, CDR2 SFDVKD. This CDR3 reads CATSDANQPQHF. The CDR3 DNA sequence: TGTGCCACCAGTGATGCCAATCAGCCCCAGCATTTT.

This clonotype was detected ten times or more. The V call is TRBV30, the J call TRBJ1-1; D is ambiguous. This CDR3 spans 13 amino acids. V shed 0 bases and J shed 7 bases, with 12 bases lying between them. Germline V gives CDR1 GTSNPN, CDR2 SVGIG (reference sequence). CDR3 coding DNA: TGTGCCTGGAGTGTAAATTCGGTTAGTGAAGCTTTCTTT. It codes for CAWSVNSVSEAFF.

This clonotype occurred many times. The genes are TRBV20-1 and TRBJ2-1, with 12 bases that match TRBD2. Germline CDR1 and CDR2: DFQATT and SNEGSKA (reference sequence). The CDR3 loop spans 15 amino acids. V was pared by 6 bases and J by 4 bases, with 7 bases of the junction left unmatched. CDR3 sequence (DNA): TGCAGTGCGGTCGGACTAGCGGGATTTTACAATGAGCAGTTCTTC. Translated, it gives CSAVGLAGFYNEQFF.

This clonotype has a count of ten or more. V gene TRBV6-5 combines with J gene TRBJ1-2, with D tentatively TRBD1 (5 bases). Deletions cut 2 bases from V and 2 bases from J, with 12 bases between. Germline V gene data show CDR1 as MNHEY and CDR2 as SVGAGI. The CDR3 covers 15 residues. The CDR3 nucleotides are TGTGCCAGCAGTTACCGGGGCTATTTGAACTATGGCTACACCTTC. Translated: CASSYRGYLNYGYTF.

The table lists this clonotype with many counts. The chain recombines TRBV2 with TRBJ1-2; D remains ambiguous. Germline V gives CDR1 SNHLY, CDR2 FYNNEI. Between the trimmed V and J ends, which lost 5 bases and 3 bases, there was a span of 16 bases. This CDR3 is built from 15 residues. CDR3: CASSPRTRTDYGYTF. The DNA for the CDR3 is TGTGCCAGCAGTCCCCGGACCCGGACCGACTATGGCTACACCTTC.

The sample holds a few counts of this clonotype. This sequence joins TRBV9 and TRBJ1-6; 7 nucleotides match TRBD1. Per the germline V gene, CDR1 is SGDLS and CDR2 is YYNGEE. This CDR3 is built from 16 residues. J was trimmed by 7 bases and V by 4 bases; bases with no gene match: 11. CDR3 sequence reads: CASSSGQPLGNSPLHF. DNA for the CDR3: TGTGCCAGCAGCTCGGGACAGCCTCTAGGAAATTCACCCCTCCACTTT. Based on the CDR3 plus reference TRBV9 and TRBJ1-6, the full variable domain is DSGVTQTPKHLITATGQRVTLRCSPRSGDLSVYWYQQSLDQGLQFLIQYYNGEERAKGNILERFSAQQFPDLHSELNLSSLELGDSALYFCASSSGQPLGNSPLHFGNGTRLTVT.

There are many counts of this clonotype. The CDR3 region has the DNA TGCAGCGTTGGCGACAGAAACCGCCAGCCCCAGCATTTT. This gives the protein CSVGDRNRQPQHF. The chain carries TRBV29-1 and TRBJ1-5; possibly TRBD1 for D (5 bases). This CDR3 region has 13 residues. The V end lost 4 bases, the J end lost 7 bases, and 14 bases lay between the germline ends. The germline V gene has CDR1 SQVTM and CDR2 ANQGSEA. Filled out from reference TRBV29-1 and TRBJ1-5, the complete variable domain reads SAVISQKPSRDICQRGTSLTIQCQVDSQVTMMFWYRQQPGQSLTLIATANQGSEATYESGFVIDKFPISRPNLTFSTLTVSNMSPEDSSIYLCSVGDRNRQPQHFGDGTRLSIL.

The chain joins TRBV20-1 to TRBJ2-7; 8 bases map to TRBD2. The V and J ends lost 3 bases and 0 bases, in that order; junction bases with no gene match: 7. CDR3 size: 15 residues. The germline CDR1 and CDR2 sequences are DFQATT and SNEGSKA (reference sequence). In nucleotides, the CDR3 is TGCAGTGCTAGGGGGGGACTAGGGAGCTCCTACGAGCAGTACTTC. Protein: CSARGGLGSSYEQYF.

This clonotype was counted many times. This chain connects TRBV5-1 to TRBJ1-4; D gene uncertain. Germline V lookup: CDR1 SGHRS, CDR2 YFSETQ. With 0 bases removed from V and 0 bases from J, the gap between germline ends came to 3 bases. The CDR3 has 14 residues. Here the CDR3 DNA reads TGCGCCAGCAGCTTGGCCACAACTAATGAAAAACTGTTTTTT. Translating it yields CASSLATTNEKLFF. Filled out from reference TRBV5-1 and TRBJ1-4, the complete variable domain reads KAGVTQTPRYLIKTRGQQVTLSCSPISGHRSVSWYQQTPGQGLQFLFEYFSETQRNKGNFPGRFSGRQFSNSRSEMNVSTLELGDSALYLCASSLATTNEKLFFGSGTQLSVL.